Reported below is one T cell receptor beta chain. The target of this receptor is not known. The input lacks base qualities; no much larger clone sits a single base away. Donors were 39 systemically healthy Caucasian individuals from Russia aged roughly 6 to 95 years. Each donor gave 8 to 10 milliliters of peripheral blood, collected into EDTA-treated Vacutainer tubes. Ficoll-Paque density-gradient centrifugation was used to isolate PBMCs, with at least 6 million obtained per sample. Trizol reagent was used to extract total RNA from PBMCs, with at least 6 micrograms per sample. For every donor, an aliquot of PBMCs went through flow cytometry to measure the percentages of naive CD45RAhigh/CD27high T cells. This specimen belongs to a study of blood T cells in healthy people across ages (dated by TCRdb to between 2015 and 2016). Broadly, across the study: In model experiments, template switching captured about one uniquely barcoded TCR beta cDNA molecule for every two T cells. Age-related changes in TCR beta repertoire diversity were measured in the study by deep sequencing normalized with unique cDNA molecular identifiers. Two additional independent replicas of 1 million unique cDNA reads from the same blood draw were analyzed for two donors (one aged 18 to 29 and one aged 80 or older). Four age groups were formed from the donors: young (average 16 years), middle-aged (approximately 40), aged (over 55) and long-lived (roughly 88). To avoid experimental bias, donors of different ages were distributed randomly across sequencing lanes.

The receptor library was made with 5' RACE. For sequencing, an Illumina HiSeq 2500 was employed. A second PCR of about 6 to 11 cycles was performed with a sample-barcoded 5' primer and a J-beta primer mix. A unique molecular identifier was introduced onto each TCR beta cDNA molecule by a template-switch 5' adaptor carrying 12 random nucleotides. At least 3 million CDR3-containing paired-end reads were obtained from each sample. First-strand cDNA synthesis was performed from all RNA using the Mint cDNA synthesis kit, with priming by a TRBC-specific oligonucleotide. All cDNA was treated with uracil-DNA glycosylase and then went through a first 18-cycle PCR with the universal primers M1SS and BC2_uni_R. The paper's processing steps were these. For normalization, 1 million high-quality reads were randomly selected from each sample, with every read carrying a distinct molecular identifier. Instead of being binned into consensus sequences, reads with shared molecular identifiers were discarded. MiTCR, run with a Q25 quality threshold and the strictest error-elimination algorithm, handled CDR3 identification, clonotype clustering and error correction. Lower-bound total TCR beta diversity was estimated with a nonparametric unseen species model using Euler transformation. Starting from the raw public reads, TCRdb applied fastp trimming at Q25, assembled clones with MiXCR and retained in-frame beta chains. When rows share a CDR3 protein, they turn into one entry using the most common DNA and genes. The V and J calls here are based on TCRdb, not the publication. This sample is represented by fewer than 750,000 distinct CDR3 sequences; around 52% of them were singletons. The top ten constitute less than 15% of the sample.

The germline ends are 16 bases apart after V is trimmed by 5 bases and J by 1 base. The CDR3 runs 16 amino acids, cysteine and phenylalanine included. Only the CDR3 part of the read is kept: 48 bases, read in frame from the first base. The germline V gene encodes CDR1 MNHEY and CDR2 SVGAGI. Results the study describes overall, beyond this receptor: As age increased, observed TCR beta diversity per million T cells dropped in a roughly linear way, and a significant reduction was already evident by age approximately 40. Total diversity estimates from one million sequenced T cells were considered lower bounds and underestimates. Compared with the aged group, more naive CD4+ T cells, fewer expanded clones and increased TCR diversity were shown by the long-lived group, suggesting age selection. Because donor CMV infection status was unknown, age-related changes in expanded clonotypes were potentially confounded. Observed TCR beta diversity correlated strongly with the percentage of naive T cells measured by flow cytometry. Because profiling used bulk unsorted PBMCs, naive and antigen-experienced compartments could not be compared conclusively.

This sequence was found in a woman of 80 years or more in good health. Material: blood. The sequence joins TRBV6-5 to TRBJ2-3, with the D gene not confidently named. The CDR3 in this case is CASSPPRAGGTDTQYF. In nucleotide form, the sequence is TGTGCCAGCAGTCCCCCCCGGGCTGGGGGCACAGATACGCAGTATTTT.